Here is one T cell receptor beta chain with its context. Antigen unknown. The CDR3 extends over 16 amino acids. Germline V gene lookup returns CDR1 MNHNS and CDR2 SASEGT. The V segment lost 6 bases and the J segment 4 bases; nucleotides outside the gene matches: 12. This entry belongs to a study of response to subunit inactivated influenza vaccine. Overall study results and limits: Each seasonal flu vaccination may recruit only limited new T cells, authors suggested.

MiXCR, run by TCRdb on the RT-PCR reads, gives a single entry per CDR3 protein. This repertoire shows 450,000 to 600,000 distinct CDR3 sequences, less than 8% found once; its top ten account for 13%. The V and J genes are TRBV6-1 and TRBJ2-7; the match to TRBD2 covers 10 bases. The sequenced sample was PBMCs from blood, obtained less than 25 months after vaccination. The sequence was collected from a man between 50 and 69 years old who received an inactivated influenza vaccine. CDR3 bases: TGTGCCAGCAGCGAGATAGCTAGCGGGAGTCTATACGAGCAGTACTTC. It is translated as CASSEIASGSLYEQYF.